The present T cell receptor (beta chain) was sequenced within a study of blood T cells in healthy people across ages. This clonotype was observed a few times. Primers used in a second PCR of roughly 7 to 12 cycles were a sample-barcoded 5' primer and a J-beta primer mix. A single record per CDR3 protein comes from TCRdb applying MiXCR to the 5' RACE reads. The sample gives 1.5 million to 2 million distinct CDR3 sequences, 25% to 30% of which show up once; approximately 7.7% is in the top ten. In germline, CDR1 is MNHEY, CDR2 SMNVEV (reference sequence). With 6 bases clipped from V and 6 bases from J, the junction kept 4 bases outside the gene matches. The CDR3 is 13 residues long. PBMCs numbering at least 6.5 million were isolated per sample.

Input material: blood. V and J are TRBV27 and TRBJ2-7; 11 bases match TRBD2. This sequence was found in a woman aged 25 to 39 in good health. CDR3 DNA: TGTGCCAGCAGCCCACTAGCGGGGGCCGAGCAGTACTTC. Protein sequence: CASSPLAGAEQYF.